This section outlines one T cell receptor beta chain sequence together with its context. Its target is unknown. The data belong to a study of early T cells in non-severe SARS-CoV-2 infection. For the study at large: With bulk RNA from unsorted whole blood as input, sequencing yielded unpaired chains. Whole-study results and caveats: Private and CD4 specificities were missed by VDJdb matching, which favored anti-spike CD8 responses.

The protocol attached unique molecular identifiers to individual cDNA molecules. TCRdb reanalysed the 5' RACE reads using MiXCR and keeps one entry per CDR3 protein. This table holds tens of thousands of distinct CDR3 sequences, 9.5% to 15% found once. In germline, CDR1 is SGHTA, CDR2 FQGNSA. Trimming pared 5 bases from V and 0 bases from J, leaving 14 bases between. The length of the CDR3 is 16 residues. The clonotype was recovered from an adult who was a healthcare worker with PCR-confirmed SARS-CoV-2 infection or an uninfected control (not recorded which). The chain carries TRBV7-2 and TRBJ2-1; D unclear. The sample comprised whole blood. Here the CDR3 DNA reads TGTGCCAGCAGCCCAATGGCGGCCAGCTCCTACAATGAGCAGTTCTTC. It encodes CASSPMAASSYNEQFF.